This T cell receptor (beta chain) was found in a study of T cell repertoires in cytomegalovirus infection. One entry per CDR3 protein results from TCRdb running MiXCR on the reads. The repertoire holds about 830,000 distinct CDR3 sequences, with less than 35% as singletons. Study-wide results and caveats: CMV-specific TCR beta clonotypes restricted by HLA-C were the ones dominating the ex vivo response.

The CDR3 totals 16 residues. The V and J ends lost 3 bases and 4 bases respectively, with 15 bases between them. The germline gives CDR1 LGHDT, CDR2 YNNKEL (reference sequence). A word on this clonotype: What it binds is not known.

The sequence was collected from a human donor in good health (CMV status not recorded). Some clones in this sample may be carry-over from other donors' samples. The gene calls are TRBV3-1 and TRBJ2-2, with unresolved D. The starting material was cultured CD8+ T cells from PBMCs, obtained from culture after CMV antigen stimulation. The chain's CDR3 is CASSHPVDSSTGELFF. For the CDR3, the DNA is TGTGCCAGCAGCCACCCGGTAGACTCCAGCACCGGGGAGCTGTTTTTT.